This TCR beta chain was documented in a study of blood T cell repertoires in COVID-19. Study-level information: COVID-19 samples, acute and convalescent, were from the United States, Italy and Spain. T cells, B-cell-depleted T cells, or PBMCs supplied cDNA or gDNA.

Original methodology: It was from reference gene primer amplification that nucleated cell counts were estimated. Method: immunoSEQ multiplex PCR; TCRdb's copy keeps in-frame clones and lacks some. V and J calls and clone size follow that table, whereas D and trimming were derived from the DNA. Found here are 240,000 or so clones, around four fifths of them singletons; the top ten hold approximately 1.8%. This clone has only one observation. V was shortened by 0 bases and J by 8 bases, with 14 bases between the two germline ends. Germline V gene sequence: CDR1 SGHRS, CDR2 YFSETQ. The CDR3 totals 14 residues.

This TCR came from a man aged 25 to 40 who had recovered from COVID-19. The chain employs TRBV5-1 and TRBJ1-1; no clear D gene. The specimen was peripheral blood. The CDR3 DNA reads TGCGCCAGCAGCTTGGCCACGGGGTCCGGAGAAGCTTTCTTT. It codes for CASSLATGSGEAFF. The variable domain in full, with the rest retrieved from reference TRBV5-1 and TRBJ1-1, is KAGVTQTPRYLIKTRGQQVTLSCSPISGHRSVSWYQQTPGQGLQFLFEYFSETQRNKGNFPGRFSGRQFSNSRSEMNVSTLELGDSALYLCASSLATGSGEAFFGQGTRLTVV.